Following are 3 T cell receptor beta chains from one sample sequenced in a study of T-cell reconstitution after alpha-beta-depleted transplantation in children. The authors prepared the TCRbeta library with unique molecular identifiers. TCRdb itself ran the PCR reads through MiXCR, one entry per CDR3 protein. The data show approximately 300,000 distinct CDR3 sequences, over 9.5% seen once. Sequenced here: PBMCs, sampled before TCRalphabeta/CD19-depleted stem cell transplant. Receptor source: a boy under two years old with acute myeloid leukemia, due to receive a stem cell transplant.

This clonotype has more than one count but fewer than ten. The J gene is TRBJ2-1, the V gene TRBV19, with TRBD2 identical over 9 bases. Per germline, CDR1 LNHDA and CDR2 SQIVND (reference sequence). Trimming took 4 bases from V and 1 from J; bases not matched to a gene: 8. The CDR3 spans 17 residues. This chain's CDR3 is CASSTPRGGESYNEQFF. The CDR3 nucleotides are TGTGCCAGTAGTACCCCCCGCGGGGGGGAATCCTACAATGAGCAGTTCTTC.

The V gene is TRBV10-3, the J gene TRBJ2-2; D is uncertain. The ends were cut back, 6 bases at V and 3 bases at J, with 8 bases in the middle. There are 13 residues in the CDR3. Germline V gives CDR1 ENHRY, CDR2 SYGVKD. CDR3 nucleotide sequence: TGTGCCATCAGGGCCACCCACACCGGGGAGCTGTTTTTT. As protein: CAIRATHTGELFF.

This clonotype was seen only once. The chain has TRBV4-2 and TRBJ2-5; a possible D gene is TRBD1 (5 bases). CDR1 and CDR2 from the germline V gene are LGHNA and YNFKEQ. Trimming pared 0 bases from V and 7 bases from J, leaving 21 bases between. There are 17 residues in the CDR3. The CDR3 sequence is CASSQDPTPQVWGTQYF. CDR3 DNA sequence: TGTGCCAGCAGCCAAGATCCTACACCACAGGTTTGGGGGACCCAGTACTTC.